This record looks at one T cell receptor (beta chain) sequence and its context. In the authors' workflow: Scientists estimated how many nucleated cells there were by amplifying reference gene primers. Clones were read by immunoSEQ multiplex PCR, and TCRdb kept only the in-frame ones, dropping some. For V, J and clone size, that table is used; D and trimming come from the DNA. This sample has some 160,000 clones, with around four fifths found just once. The sample belongs to a study of blood T cell repertoires in COVID-19. Germline V CDR1 and CDR2: SNHLY, FYNNEI. V was pared by 1 base and J by 2 bases, with 9 bases between. This CDR3 has 15 amino acids. Across fewer than 25 US areas, participants ranged in age from roughly 18 to 95 years.

The gene calls are TRBV2 and TRBJ1-5, with D hard to call. The sequence came from a woman aged 40 to 50 who had recovered from COVID-19. The material sequenced was PBMCs or T cells enriched from blood (not recorded which). CDR3 protein: CASSEERTGNQPQHF. The CDR3 nucleotides are TGTGCCAGCAGTGAAGAAAGAACAGGCAATCAGCCCCAGCATTTT.